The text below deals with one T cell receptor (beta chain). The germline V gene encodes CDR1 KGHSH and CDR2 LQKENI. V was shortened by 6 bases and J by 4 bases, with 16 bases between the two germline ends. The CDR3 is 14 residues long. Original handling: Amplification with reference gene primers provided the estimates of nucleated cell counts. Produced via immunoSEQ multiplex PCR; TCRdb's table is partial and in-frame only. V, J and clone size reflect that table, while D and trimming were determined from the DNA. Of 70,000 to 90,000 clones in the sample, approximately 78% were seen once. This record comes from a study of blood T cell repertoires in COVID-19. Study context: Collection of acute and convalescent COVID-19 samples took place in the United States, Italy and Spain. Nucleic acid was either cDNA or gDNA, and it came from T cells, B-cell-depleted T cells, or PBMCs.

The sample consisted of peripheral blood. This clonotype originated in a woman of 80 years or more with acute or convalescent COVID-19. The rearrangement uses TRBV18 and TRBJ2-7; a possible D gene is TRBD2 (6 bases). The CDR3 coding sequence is TGTGCCAGCTCCCAGGCAGGGAGGTTGTACGAGCAGTACTTC. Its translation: CASSQAGRLYEQYF.